Sequencing of this TCR beta chain was carried out in a study of blood T cell repertoires in COVID-19 (dated by TCRdb to about 2020). Study-level background: Samples covering the acute and convalescent phases of COVID-19 were provided by collaborators in the United States, Italy and Spain. The prospective study material was composed of cDNA or gDNA derived from T cells, B-cell-depleted T cells, or PBMCs. Deeply sampled blood TCRbeta repertoires from subjects exposed to, actively infected with, or recovered from COVID-19 were included in the dataset. A freely available public database, intended as a resource for researchers studying the immune response to SARS-CoV-2, is where the repertoires were released. Samples came from the ongoing ImmuneRACE study (first 160 participants) plus 1,254 subjects from 6 global collaborators. The sample metadata nearly always contained a de-identified subject ID, COVID-19 status, age in years and sex. HLA class I and class II types, where available, came from metadata supplied by the sample provider rather than from assay-based typing. Broader findings and caveats from the paper: The amount of clinical and demographic metadata varied by source and participant and was provided uncurated.

The CDR3, from cysteine to phenylalanine, totals 14 residues. Of the read, only the CDR3 DNA is kept; its 42 bases are in frame from base 1. The V end loses 3 bases and the J end loses 4 bases, and a stretch of 9 bases separates them. The germline V gene (reference sequence) supplies CDR1 LNHDA and CDR2 SQIVND. Comments on this clone: Its antigen has not been determined. No base-level quality is on record; no much larger clone is a single base apart.

The immunoSEQ Assay, a bias-controlled multiplex PCR, was used to amplify TCRbeta CDR3 regions from genomic DNA. The published analysis was carried out like this. Within the assay, amplification of reference gene primers was used to estimate how many nucleated cells each sample contained. To quantify the absolute abundance of each unique TCRbeta CDR3 rearrangement, sequence reads were collapsed and filtered. For each sample, productive Simpson clonality was calculated as the square root of Simpson's diversity index over productive rearrangements. TCRdb obtained this table from immuneACCESS and retained in-frame rearrangements with V and J assigned. These tables miss some clones; where compared with another copy, unresolved V genes account for less than half of the shortfall, and the remainder is unexplained. Clone size and the V and J calls come from that table; the DNA yielded D and trimming. This sample holds about 160,000 clones; around 74% were observed only once. Around 2.7% of the sample comes from the top ten.

The collaborating institutions used their own protocols to collect whole blood in K2EDTA tubes. For TCRbeta analysis, collaborators shipped samples in one of three forms: frozen whole blood, isolated PBMCs, or DNA extracted from either of those sample types. The source material was peripheral blood. The TCR sequence derives from a man in his sixties or seventies with acute or convalescent COVID-19. The rearrangement combines TRBV19 with TRBJ2-2; the D gene assignment is ambiguous. The nucleotide sequence reads TGTGCCAGTAGTATTCTCACAGCCACCGGGGAGCTGTTTTTT. It specifies CASSILTATGELFF.